A single sample gave rise to the 31 T cell receptor beta chains below, sequenced in a study of identical twins. TCRdb called the 5' RACE reads again in MiXCR, with one record for every CDR3 protein. The sample contains about 240,000 distinct CDR3 sequences, over 9.5% of which appear only once. Specimen: memory T cells sorted from blood. Source of these receptors: a man aged 50 to 59 in good health.

J is TRBJ2-2 and V is TRBV7-8, with unresolved D. Germline V gives CDR1 SGHVS, CDR2 FQNEAQ. The CDR3 loop spans 15 amino acids. With 1 base removed from V and 4 bases from J, the gap between germline ends came to 10 bases. In DNA form, the CDR3 reads TGTGCCAGCAGCTTAGGGGCCCCAGGCACCGGGGAGCTGTTTTTT. Residues: CASSLGAPGTGELFF. The whole variable domain, remainder taken from reference TRBV7-8 and TRBJ2-2, is GAGVSQSPRYKVAKRGQDVALRCDPISGHVSLFWYQQALGQGPEFLTYFQNEAQLDKSGLPSDRFFAERPEGSVSTLKIQRTQQEDSAVYLCASSLGAPGTGELFFGEGSRLTVL.

This clonotype was observed at least ten times. V and J are TRBV5-5 and TRBJ2-7, with D tentatively TRBD1 (5 bases). Germline V gene sequence: CDR1 SGHKS, CDR2 YYEKEE (reference sequence). V gave up 5 bases and J gave up 3 bases, with 9 bases separating them. The CDR3 sequence is 12 residues long. CDR3 sequence reads: CASSYRFYEQYF. The CDR3 nucleotides read TGTGCCAGCAGTTACAGGTTCTACGAGCAGTACTTC.

Of note for this clonotype: The missing conserved phenylalanine or tryptophan at the end of this CDR3 makes a read error likely. The DNA is left out, because the CDR3 cannot be placed on it with certainty; the CDR3 is given as TCRdb lists it. The rearrangement joins TRBV24-1 to TRBJ2-7; no check of the table's D call, TRBD1, against the DNA was made. The CDR3 is 10 residues long, ends included. Germline V CDR1 and CDR2: KGHDR, SFDVKD. The CDR3 spells CATSDRARGI.

With respect to this clonotype: Since a much larger clone is just one base distant, this may be a read error. The J gene is TRBJ1-5, the V gene TRBV7-2; D gene ambiguous. The germline CDR1 and CDR2 sequences are SGHTA and FQGNSA. This CDR3 spans 15 amino acids. V shed 5 bases and J shed 4 bases, with 15 bases lying between them. The CDR3 region has the DNA TGTGCCAGCAGCAGCGGAAGCGGGCCAAATCAGCCCCAGCATTTT. It translates to CASSSGSGPNQPQHF.

This sequence joins TRBV3-1 and TRBJ1-2; no definite D call. Germline V gene sequence: CDR1 LGHDT, CDR2 YNNKEL (reference sequence). This CDR3 region has 14 residues. V was clipped by 0 bases and J by 8 bases, with 13 bases between them. This chain's CDR3 is CASSQDGWVRGYTF. CDR3 nucleotides: TGTGCCAGCAGCCAAGATGGTTGGGTACGCGGCTACACCTTC.

This clonotype counts as large. This chain connects TRBV4-1 to TRBJ2-3; 15 bases map to TRBD2. From germline, CDR1 is MGHRA and CDR2 YSYEKL. The CDR3 length is 18 residues. The V gene end was trimmed by 6 bases and the J gene end by 2 bases; junction bases not matched to a gene: 9. CDR3 region: CASSHWTSGGVYTDTQYF. The CDR3 DNA is TGCGCCAGCAGTCACTGGACTAGCGGGGGGGTATACACAGATACGCAGTATTTT.

This clonotype showed up many times. V is TRBV5-1 and J is TRBJ2-5; perhaps TRBD2 as D (5 bases). The CDR3 spans 13 residues. V was pared by 6 bases and J by 3 bases, with 12 bases between. CDR1 is SGHRS, CDR2 YFSETQ, per germline. The CDR3: CASTSGNEETQYF. The CDR3 DNA sequence: TGCGCCAGCACGTCCGGGAACGAAGAGACCCAGTACTTC. Full variable domain (outside the CDR3, taken from reference TRBV5-1 and TRBJ2-5): KAGVTQTPRYLIKTRGQQVTLSCSPISGHRSVSWYQQTPGQGLQFLFEYFSETQRNKGNFPGRFSGRQFSNSRSEMNVSTLELGDSALYLCASTSGNEETQYFGPGTRLLVL.

V usage is TRBV20-1 and J usage is TRBJ1-1, with D unclear. The CDR3 runs to 14 residues. Germline CDR1 reads DFQATT; CDR2 reads SNEGSKA (reference sequence). Trimming stripped 2 bases from V and 2 bases from J, with 12 bases between. CDR3 DNA sequence: TGCAGTGCTAGAATTCAGGTCCTTAACACTGAAGCTTTCTTT. This translates into CSARIQVLNTEAFF.

This clonotype was counted a few times. The gene calls are TRBV6-1 and TRBJ1-4; a weak D match, TRBD1 (6 bases). In germline, CDR1 is MNHNS, CDR2 SASEGT. The CDR3 is made up of 13 amino acids. CDR3 region: CASTGRANEKLFF. DNA for the CDR3: TGTGCTAGTACAGGGAGGGCTAATGAAAAACTGTTTTTT.

CDR3 DNA: TGTGCCAGCAGCTTAGCCAGGCTGGATGACTATGGCTACACCTTC. It yields the protein CASSLARLDDYGYTF. V usage is TRBV13 and J usage is TRBJ1-2; D is unresolved. The CDR3 has 15 residues. The V gene lost 1 base and the J gene lost 3 bases, with 12 bases spanning the gap. Germline-derived CDR1 and CDR2 are PRHDT and FYEKMQ (reference sequence).

This clonotype was counted a few times. The CDR3 nucleotides read TGCAGTGCCCTAGCGGGAACTAACTCCTACGAGCAGTACTTC. Residues: CSALAGTNSYEQYF. This sequence joins TRBV20-1 and TRBJ2-7, with 9 positions matching TRBD2. This CDR3 contains 14 residues. V shed 6 bases, J shed 0 bases, and the junction held 6 bases outside the gene matches. Germline loops: CDR1 DFQATT, CDR2 SNEGSKA (reference sequence).

At least ten counts were recorded for this clonotype. V and J are TRBV24-1 and TRBJ2-3; weak D call: TRBD1 (5 bases). Germline V CDR1 and CDR2: KGHDR, SFDVKD. The length of the CDR3 is 12 residues. The V end was cut by 5 bases, the J end by 6 bases, with 8 bases between. CDR3 coding DNA: TGTGCCACCAGTGGGGGCCTGGATACGCAGTATTTT. Translation: CATSGGLDTQYF.

There are a few counts of this clonotype. A read error may produce the germline difference seen at one junction end. This chain joins TRBV5-8 and TRBJ2-7; perhaps TRBD2 as D (6 bases). The CDR3 runs 9 residues. Germline V gene sequence: CDR1 SGHTS, CDR2 YDEGEE. In DNA, the CDR3 is TGTGCCAGCAGCTCGGGGACTCTCTTC. Translation gives CASSSGTLF.

This clonotype was found many times. The chain links TRBV10-3 to TRBJ2-1, with TRBD1 as a possible D gene (5 bases). The CDR3 is made up of 14 amino acids. CDR1 and CDR2 from the germline V gene are ENHRY and SYGVKD. V lost 4 bases to trimming and J lost 4 bases, with 11 bases between them. Written as DNA, the CDR3 is TGTGCCATCAGTGTCGGCAGGGAATACAATGAGCAGTTCTTC. Its translation is CAISVGREYNEQFF.

This clonotype was counted at least ten times. V is TRBV20-1 and J is TRBJ2-3; D is uncertain. Trimming removed 4 bases from V and 0 bases from J, with 8 bases in between. This CDR3 has 13 amino acids. Germline V CDR1 and CDR2: DFQATT, SNEGSKA (reference sequence). The DNA for the CDR3 is TGCAGTGCTACCCTCACCAGCACAGATACGCAGTATTTT. Amino acid sequence: CSATLTSTDTQYF.

This clonotype was observed at least ten times. The chain recombines TRBV27 with TRBJ1-1; D is uncertain. The CDR3 has 15 amino acids. CDR1 MNHEY and CDR2 SMNVEV come from the germline V gene (reference sequence). V gave up 5 bases and J gave up 0 bases, with 13 bases separating them. Written as DNA, the CDR3 is TGTGCCAGCAGTCCACGTGGGTTCATGAACACTGAAGCTTTCTTT. Protein sequence: CASSPRGFMNTEAFF.

This clonotype was seen repeatedly, ten times or more. J is TRBJ2-7 and V is TRBV4-1, with TRBD2 matching 7 bases. CDR1 and CDR2 (germline): MGHRA, YSYEKL. Trimming removed 0 bases from V and 3 bases from J; junction bases left unmatched: 2. The CDR3 has 14 residues. This chain's CDR3 is CASSQETSIYEQYF. As DNA, the CDR3 is TGCGCCAGCAGCCAAGAGACTAGCATCTACGAGCAGTACTTC.

The chain couples TRBV18 to TRBJ1-1, with D perhaps matching TRBD1 (5 bases). There are 16 residues in the CDR3. Germline assignment: CDR1 KGHSH and CDR2 LQKENI. V lost 3 bases to trimming and J lost 1 base, with 15 bases between them. CDR3: CASSPDSGLRNTEAFF. CDR3 coding DNA: TGTGCCAGCTCACCGGACTCGGGACTGCGGAACACTGAAGCTTTCTTT.

This clonotype has a count of ten or more. The chain has TRBV20-1 and TRBJ2-5; 9 bases match TRBD1. Germline values: CDR1 DFQATT, CDR2 SNEGSKA (reference sequence). V shed 6 bases and J 5 bases; nucleotides not matched to a gene: 10. The CDR3 contains 14 residues. The CDR3 DNA reads as TGCAGTGCCCCCAGGCCGGGACAGGGTGAGACCCAGTACTTC. This sequence encodes CSAPRPGQGETQYF.

This clonotype was seen ten or more times. The chain joins TRBV7-9 to TRBJ2-1; TRBD1 aligns across 8 bases. Per the germline V gene, CDR1 is SEHNR and CDR2 is FQNEAQ (reference sequence). Trimming removed 5 bases from V and 4 bases from J; junction bases left unmatched: 4. CDR3 size: 14 residues. The CDR3 loop is CASSADRVYNEQFF. In DNA form, the CDR3 reads TGTGCCAGCAGCGCGGACAGGGTATACAATGAGCAGTTCTTC.

Ten or more counts support this clonotype. This sequence joins TRBV5-1 and TRBJ2-1; D is unresolved. The germline gives CDR1 SGHRS, CDR2 YFSETQ. Trimming took 3 bases from V and 7 from J, leaving 5 bases between them. The length of the CDR3 is 11 residues. As DNA, the CDR3 is TGCGCCAGCAGCTGGGGAAATGAGCAGTTCTTC. The encoded protein is CASSWGNEQFF.

The CDR3 nucleotides are TGTGCCAGCCTAACCGGGTCCGGACGGGCCGGGGAGCTGTTTTTT. Protein product: CASLTGSGRAGELFF. The chain couples TRBV6-2 or TRBV6-3 to TRBJ2-2; D remains ambiguous. Between the trimmed V and J ends, which lost 8 bases and 6 bases, there was a span of 19 bases. The CDR3 is 15 residues long. Germline CDR1 is MNHEY and CDR2 is SVGEGT.

Only a few counts were recorded for this clonotype. The chain is built from TRBV12-3 or TRBV12-4 and TRBJ2-1; 7 bases map to TRBD1. The length of the CDR3 is 14 residues. Losses at the gene ends were 7 bases for V and 2 bases for J; bases not matched to a gene: 5. The DNA of the CDR3 is TGTGCCAGCACCGAGGGGGCAGCCTACAATGAGCAGTTCTTC. Its translation is CASTEGAAYNEQFF.

This clonotype was seen at least ten times. This chain links TRBV7-8 with TRBJ2-7; D is perhaps TRBD1 or TRBD2 (5 bases each). CDR3 length equals 14 residues. Deletions cut 7 bases from V and 3 bases from J, with 16 bases between. Germline V gene sequence: CDR1 SGHVS, CDR2 FQNEAQ. The chain's CDR3 is CASTPPGALYEQYF. The CDR3 DNA is TGTGCCAGCACCCCCCCCGGGGCCCTCTACGAGCAGTACTTC.

V gene TRBV4-2 combines with J gene TRBJ2-3, with 10 bases lining up with TRBD1. The CDR3 extends over 19 amino acids. V lost 0 bases, J lost 2 bases, and 11 bases stayed unmatched. Germline CDR1 LGHNA, CDR2 YNFKEQ. In DNA, the CDR3 is TGTGCCAGCAGCCAAGATGCCGTGGACAGGGGGGAACTCACAGATACGCAGTATTTT. This gives the protein CASSQDAVDRGELTDTQYF.

This clonotype came up a few times. The V call is TRBV7-9, the J call TRBJ2-3; maybe TRBD2 (6 bases). In germline, CDR1 is SEHNR, CDR2 FQNEAQ (reference sequence). The CDR3 loop spans 14 amino acids. The V and J ends lost 5 bases and 2 bases respectively, with 11 bases between them. This chain's CDR3 is CASSLSGNTDTQYF. CDR3 nucleotide sequence: TGTGCCAGCAGCCTTAGCGGAAACACAGATACGCAGTATTTT.

This clonotype was seen only a few times. As DNA, the CDR3 is TGTGCCAGCAGCTACGGGGCAGAACGTACCTACGAGCAGTACTTC. Encoded protein: CASSYGAERTYEQYF. V usage is TRBV5-5 and J usage is TRBJ2-7; D may match TRBD1 or TRBD2 (5 bases each). Trimming took 3 bases from V and 2 from J, leaving 15 bases between them. In germline, CDR1 is SGHKS, CDR2 YYEKEE (reference sequence). This CDR3 spans 15 amino acids.

This clonotype was counted at least ten times. J is TRBJ1-4 and V is TRBV4-3; D gene unclear. The CDR3 runs to 15 residues. Germline CDR1 is LGHNA and CDR2 is YSLEER. Deletions cut 1 base from V and 0 bases from J, with 6 bases between. CDR3 amino acids: CASSQVAATNEKLFF. As DNA, the CDR3 is TGCGCCAGCAGCCAAGTCGCTGCAACTAATGAAAAACTGTTTTTT.

This clonotype was seen at least ten times. The DNA of the CDR3 is TGCAGTGCTAGAAAGCTCAAAAGGACAGCTTCTAATGAAAAACTGTTTTTT. Translating gives CSARKLKRTASNEKLFF. The chain is built from TRBV20-1 and TRBJ1-4; D might be TRBD1 (6 bases). Germline values: CDR1 DFQATT, CDR2 SNEGSKA (reference sequence). CDR3 length equals 17 residues. The V end was cut by 2 bases, the J end by 3 bases, with 19 bases between.

The J gene is TRBJ2-3, the V gene TRBV12-3 or TRBV12-4; D possibly corresponds to TRBD2 (6 bases). V lost 10 bases, J lost 2 bases, and 16 bases lay in between. The CDR3 consists of 14 residues. CDR3 residues: CATATGVHTDTQYF. As DNA, the CDR3 is TGTGCCACCGCGACGGGGGTACACACAGATACGCAGTATTTT.

The rearrangement joins TRBV18 to TRBJ1-1; D is unclear. Germline-derived CDR1 and CDR2 are KGHSH and LQKENI. Trimming removed 6 bases from V and 6 bases from J, with 17 bases in between. The CDR3 spans 14 residues. CDR3 nucleotide sequence: TGTGCCAGCTCCTTGTTGCGGGATGGCGCTGAAGCTTTCTTT. It translates to CASSLLRDGAEAFF.